This is a list of T cell receptor beta chains from one sample in a study of shared T cell receptors in the human thymus. The assay was immunoSEQ multiplex PCR, and TCRdb's table has in-frame clones only and misses some. The sample lists about 380,000 clones; 95% were seen once. The source material was thymocytes. The receptors here all came from a human donor. Each CDR3 is given with its conserved first and last residue. D genes are given only for firm matches. Clone size is not always given. Where it is, it says once, few, many or a class for expanded clones.

D gene | J gene | clone size | V gene | CDR3 DNA | CDR3 protein
- | TRBJ2-1 | - | TRBV11-2 | TGTGCCAGCACCCTATTCCGGGAACCTTCTACTTACAATGAGCAGTTCTTC | CASTLFREPSTYNEQFF
TRBD2 | TRBJ2-5 | - | TRBV30 | TGTGCCCACCTGTCGGATAGCGGGAAAGAGACCCAGTACTTC | CAHLSDSGKETQYF
- | TRBJ1-1 | - | TRBV6-5 | TGTGCCAGCAGCGAATCGGGCACTTGGAACACTGAAGCTTTCTTT | CASSESGTWNTEAFF
- | TRBJ2-2 | - | TRBV27 | TGTGCCAGCAGTTCGAAGGGGGTGAACACCGGGGAGCTGTTTTTT | CASSSKGVNTGELFF
TRBD2 | TRBJ2-1 | - | TRBV4-1 | TGCGCCAGCAGCCATGAAGGACTAGCGGGACTAAAGTGTGGCAATGAGCAGTTCTTC | CASSHEGLAGLKCGNEQFF
TRBD2 | TRBJ2-5 | - | TRBV28 | TGTGCCAGCAGTTCTAGCGGGAGGGCCATACTAAGGGAGACCCAGTACTTC | CASSSSGRAILRETQYF
- | TRBJ1-2 | few | TRBV25-1 | TGTGCCAGCAGTGACCGCGGGACCTTCTATGGCTACACCTTC | CASSDRGTFYGYTF
TRBD1 | TRBJ1-4 | - | TRBV7-6 | TGTGCCAGCAGCCGACAGGGGGCGCGGGAAAAACTGTTTTTT | CASSRQGAREKLFF
- | TRBJ2-2 | - | TRBV7-6 | TGTGCCAGCAGCCCGACGCCTTTAGATGCCGGGGAGCTGTTTTTT | CASSPTPLDAGELFF
TRBD2 | TRBJ2-1 | - | TRBV4-3 | TGCGCCAGCAGCCAAGTTTGGCCTAGCGGGGACGTCCTGGATGAGCAGTTCTTC | CASSQVWPSGDVLDEQFF
TRBD2 | TRBJ2-3 | - | TRBV18 | TGTGCCAGCTCCCCAAGGCGGGAGGGTTCAGATACGCAGTATTTT | CASSPRREGSDTQYF
- | TRBJ2-7 | - | TRBV5-6 | TGTGCCAGCAGCTTGGGATCGGGGATTCCCTACGAGCAGTACTTC | CASSLGSGIPYEQYF
- | TRBJ1-3 | - | TRBV9 | TGTGCCAGTGGTAGACCGTCCTCTGGAAACACCATATATTTT | CASGRPSSGNTIYF
TRBD2 | TRBJ2-1 | - | TRBV14 | TGTGCCAGCAGCCAAGCTTTACTAGCGGGTCGTAATGAGCAGTTCTTC | CASSQALLAGRNEQFF
- | TRBJ2-3 | - | TRBV29-1 | TGCAGCGTTGATTGTGACGGGAACACAGATACGCAGTATTTT | CSVDCDGNTDTQYF
- | TRBJ1-4 | - | TRBV5-6 | TGTGCCAGCAGCTTGGGAGCAGGGAGTGAAAAACTGTTTTTT | CASSLGAGSEKLFF